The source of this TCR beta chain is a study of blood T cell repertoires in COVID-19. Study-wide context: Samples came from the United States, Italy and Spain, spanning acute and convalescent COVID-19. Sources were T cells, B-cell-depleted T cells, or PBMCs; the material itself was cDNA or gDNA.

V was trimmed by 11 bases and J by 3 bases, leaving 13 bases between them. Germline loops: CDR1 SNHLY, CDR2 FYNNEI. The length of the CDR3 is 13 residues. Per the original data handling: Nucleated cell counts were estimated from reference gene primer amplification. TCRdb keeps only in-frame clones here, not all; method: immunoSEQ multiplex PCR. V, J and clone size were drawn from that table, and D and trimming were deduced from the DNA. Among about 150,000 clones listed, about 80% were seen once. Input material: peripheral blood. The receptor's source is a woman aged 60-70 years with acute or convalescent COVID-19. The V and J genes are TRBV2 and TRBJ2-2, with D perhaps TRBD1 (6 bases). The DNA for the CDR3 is TGTGCCGGAAAGACAGGTTACACCGGGGAGCTGTTTTTT. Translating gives CAGKTGYTGELFF.